This TCR beta chain was recorded in a study of blood T cells in healthy people across ages (dated by TCRdb to the mid-2010s). Study-level background: In model experiments, roughly one uniquely barcoded TCR beta cDNA molecule per two T cells was captured by template switching. Using deep sequencing normalized with unique cDNA molecular identifiers, the study measured how TCR beta repertoire diversity changes with age. The donors were divided into four age groups: young (average about 15 years), middle-aged (over 35), aged (about 56) and long-lived (82). To avoid experimental bias, donors of different ages were distributed randomly across sequencing lanes. For two donors (one aged 18 to 29 and one aged 80 or older), the study analyzed two additional independent replicas of 1 million unique cDNA reads from the same blood draw.

The research as a whole found: The long-lived group showed more naive CD4+ T cells, fewer expanded clones and increased TCR diversity than the aged group, suggesting age selection. As age increased, observed TCR beta diversity per million T cells dropped in a roughly linear way, and a significant reduction was already evident by age around 41. Bulk unsorted PBMC profiling prevented conclusive comparison of naive and antigen-experienced compartments. Estimates of total diversity based on one million sequenced T cells were regarded as lower bounds and as underestimates. The percentage of naive T cells measured by flow cytometry correlated strongly with observed TCR beta diversity. Because donor CMV infection status was unknown, age-related changes in expanded clonotypes were potentially confounded.

Systemically healthy Caucasian individuals from Russia, 35 to 50 in total and aged about 6 to 100 years, were included as donors. Each donor gave approximately 9.3 milliliters of peripheral blood, collected into EDTA-treated Vacutainer tubes. Ficoll-Paque density-gradient centrifugation was used to isolate PBMCs, with at least 6.5 million per sample. Trizol reagent was used to extract total RNA from PBMCs, with at least 6 micrograms per sample. Naive CD45RAhigh/CD27high T cell percentages were measured by flow cytometry on a PBMC aliquot from every donor. Library prep was done by 5' RACE. TCRdb lists the instrument as Illumina HiSeq 2500. The second PCR ran for roughly 7 to 12 cycles and used a J-beta primer mix along with a sample-barcoded 5' primer. A unique molecular identifier was introduced onto each TCR beta cDNA molecule by a template-switch 5' adaptor carrying 12 random nucleotides. Each sample yielded at least 3 million CDR3-containing paired-end reads. The Mint cDNA synthesis kit, primed by a TRBC-specific oligonucleotide, was used to synthesize first-strand cDNA from all RNA. After uracil-DNA glycosylase treatment, a first 18-cycle PCR used universal primers M1SS and BC2_uni_R on all cDNA. Per the authors' processing: Each sample was normalized by randomly selecting 1 million high-quality reads, each carrying a distinct molecular identifier. Reads with shared molecular identifiers were discarded instead of being binned into consensus sequences. CDR3 identification, clonotype clustering and error correction used MiTCR with a Q25 quality threshold and the strictest error-elimination algorithm. A nonparametric unseen species model with Euler transformation was used to estimate lower-bound total TCR beta diversity. The public reads were reprocessed in TCRdb via fastp at Q25 and MiXCR, keeping in-frame beta chains. Here each entry gathers all rows of one CDR3 protein and keeps the most common genes and DNA. TCRdb's processing, not the study's, gives the V and J calls here. Counted in this sample were 1.5 million to 2 million distinct CDR3 sequences; about 28% of them appeared once. Jointly, the top ten make up 7% to 9% of the sample.

Concerning this clonotype: Its antigen remains unidentified. Base quality data are lacking; no much larger clone is found one base away.

The TCR comes from a woman between 25 and 40 years old in good health. Sequences were obtained from blood.

The CDR3 region reads CASSQDRRRGGRDDTQYF. The nucleotide sequence is given as TGTGCCAGCAGCCAAGATAGACGGCGGGGGGGCCGTGATGATACGCAGTATTTT. Recombination connected TRBV3-1 to TRBJ2-3; 9 middle bases align to TRBD2. Taken from the germline V gene (reference sequence), the CDR1 and CDR2 loops are LGHDT and YNNKEL. The CDR3 goes from the cysteine to the phenylalanine over 18 residues. The kept DNA is CDR3 alone, 54 bases in frame from the first base. V has 0 bases trimmed and J has 6 bases trimmed; junction bases matching no gene number 13.